The 4 T cell receptor beta chains below come from one sample, sequenced in a study of control samples from healthy donors and cancer patients. Clones were sequenced by immunoSEQ multiplex PCR, and TCRdb holds only the in-frame ones, with some missing. Altogether roughly 130,000 clones are present, about 95% being singletons, with the ten largest covering less than 4%. Sequencing was done on a sample of blood. These receptor sequences come from a man aged 25-40 years in good health.

J is TRBJ2-6 and V is TRBV7-3; TRBD1 matches 11 bases. V was clipped by 4 bases and J by 3 bases; unmatched bases: 5. Germline assignment: CDR1 SGHTA and CDR2 FQGTGA. CDR3 size: 17 residues. This CDR3 is CASSSGQGASGANVLTF. The CDR3 bases are TGTGCCAGCAGCTCTGGACAGGGGGCAAGTGGGGCCAACGTCCTGACTTTC.

The V and J genes are TRBV6-5 and TRBJ1-4, with D uncertain. CDR3 size: 14 residues. V was cut by 0 bases and J by 6 bases, with 8 bases left in between. CDR1 and CDR2 from the germline V gene are MNHEY and SVGAGI. The CDR3 reads CASSYSAGYEKLFF. In DNA, the CDR3 is TGTGCCAGCAGTTACTCGGCCGGGTATGAAAAACTGTTTTTT.

The count of this clone is one. The chain is built from TRBV5-6 and TRBJ1-6; D is possibly TRBD1 (5 bases). The CDR3 is 14 residues long. The germline CDR1 and CDR2 sequences are SGHDT and YYEEEE. The V end was cut by 2 bases, the J end by 5 bases, with 8 bases between. The CDR3 DNA is TGTGCCAGCAGCTTTAGACAGCATAATTCACCCCTCCACTTT. Protein: CASSFRQHNSPLHF.

The chain uses TRBV27 and TRBJ1-5, with a tentative D call TRBD1 (5 bases). The CDR3 is 14 residues long. The V and J ends lost 4 bases and 2 bases respectively, with 9 bases between them. The germline gives CDR1 MNHEY, CDR2 SMNVEV (reference sequence). The CDR3 nucleotides are TGTGCCAGCAGTTCACCGGGGGGCAATCAGCCCCAGCATTTT. This translates into CASSSPGGNQPQHF.